The 10 T cell receptor beta chains below were found in one sample sequenced in a study of T cells expressing NK-cell markers. From its re-call of the 5' RACE reads, TCRdb lists each CDR3 protein once, without DNA. The sample's table shows some 300,000 distinct CDR3 sequences. Sequencing used blood T cells: a sorted CD56 or NKG2C T cell subset, CD4+ or CD8+ T cells, or bulk PBMC T cells (not recorded which). The source is a man in his late teens or twenties in good health.

The gene calls are TRBV20-1 and TRBJ2-2; as DNA is missing, the TRBD2 call by TCRdb cannot be tested. The germline gives CDR1 DFQATT, CDR2 SNEGSKA (reference sequence). The CDR3 has 14 amino acids. The CDR3: CSASGASGIGELFF.

This chain links TRBV12-3 or TRBV12-4 with TRBJ2-7. The CDR3 is 14 residues long. The CDR3 is CASSPAHRSYEQYF.

The chain combines TRBV12-3 or TRBV12-4 with TRBJ1-2. The CDR3 is 14 residues long. The CDR3 loop is CASSLQEVNYGYTF.

The CDR3 loop reads CASRADQYTGELFF. This chain uses TRBV12-3 or TRBV12-4 with TRBJ2-2. The CDR3 is 14 residues long.

The genes are TRBV13 and TRBJ2-5; TCRdb picks TRBD2, but there is no DNA to check that call. The V gene's germline CDR1 is PRHDT and CDR2 FYEKMQ (reference sequence). The CDR3 runs 17 residues. The chain's CDR3 is CASSVQTSGPAGETQYF. Combining the CDR3 with reference TRBV13 and TRBJ2-5 gives the whole variable domain AAGVIQSPRHLIKEKRETATLKCYPIPRHDTVYWYQQGPGQDPQFLISFYEKMQSDKGSIPDRFSAQQFSDYHSELNMSSLELGDSALYFCASSVQTSGPAGETQYFGPGTRLLVL.

The rearrangement joins TRBV6-5 to TRBJ2-1. Germline-derived CDR1 and CDR2 are MNHEY and SVGAGI. The CDR3 runs to 16 residues. The CDR3 spells CASSYSIMSSYNEQFF.

The chain employs TRBV6-5 and TRBJ1-1. CDR1 is MNHEY and CDR2 is SVGAGI in the germline V gene. The CDR3 extends over 18 amino acids. The CDR3 reads CASSYSQSGGGPNTEAFF.

This sequence joins TRBV7-8 and TRBJ2-1. This CDR3 is 16 amino acids long. Per germline, CDR1 SGHVS and CDR2 FQNEAQ. This chain's CDR3 is CASSLLNTGSYNEQFF.

The chain links TRBV12-3 or TRBV12-4 to TRBJ2-5; no DNA is available, so the TRBD1 call from TCRdb remains unchecked. The CDR3 has 16 residues. The CDR3 region is CASSLRTGRGEETQYF.

The chain links TRBV28 to TRBJ2-4; the TCRdb D gene call, TRBD1, has no DNA to confirm it. The CDR3 is made up of 13 amino acids. CDR1 and CDR2 (germline): MDHEN, SYDVKM. CDR3 sequence: CATLRDTGNIQYF.